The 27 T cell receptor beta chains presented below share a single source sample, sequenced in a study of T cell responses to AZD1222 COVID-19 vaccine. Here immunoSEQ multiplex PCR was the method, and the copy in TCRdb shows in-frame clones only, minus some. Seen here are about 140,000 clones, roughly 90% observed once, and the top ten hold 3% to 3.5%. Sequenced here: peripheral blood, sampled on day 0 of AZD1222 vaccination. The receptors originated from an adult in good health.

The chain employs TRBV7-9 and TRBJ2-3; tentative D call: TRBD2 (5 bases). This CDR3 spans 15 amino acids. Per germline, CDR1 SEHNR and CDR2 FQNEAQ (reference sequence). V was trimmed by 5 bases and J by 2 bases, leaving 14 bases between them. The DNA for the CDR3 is TGTGCCAGCAGCCTACGCCGGACTGCCACAGATACGCAGTATTTT. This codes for CASSLRRTATDTQYF.

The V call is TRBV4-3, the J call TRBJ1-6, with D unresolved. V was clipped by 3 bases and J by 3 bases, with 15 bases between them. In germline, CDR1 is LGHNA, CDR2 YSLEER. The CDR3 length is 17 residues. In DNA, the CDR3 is TGCGCCAGCAGCCATAAAGCGGAGGCAGACTATAATTCACCCCTCCACTTT. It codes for CASSHKAEADYNSPLHF.

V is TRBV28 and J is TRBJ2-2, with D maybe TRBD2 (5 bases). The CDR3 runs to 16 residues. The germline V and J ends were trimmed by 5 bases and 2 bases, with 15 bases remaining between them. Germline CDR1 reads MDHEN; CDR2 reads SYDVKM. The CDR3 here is CASSPSPGSNTGELFF. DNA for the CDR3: TGTGCCAGCAGTCCCTCCCCGGGGAGTAACACCGGGGAGCTGTTTTTT.

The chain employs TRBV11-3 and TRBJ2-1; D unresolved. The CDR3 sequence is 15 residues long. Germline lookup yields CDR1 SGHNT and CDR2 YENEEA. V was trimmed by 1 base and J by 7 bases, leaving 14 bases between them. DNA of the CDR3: TGTGCCAGCAGCTTAGCATATTCGCCACTAAATGAGCAGTTCTTC. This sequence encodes CASSLAYSPLNEQFF.

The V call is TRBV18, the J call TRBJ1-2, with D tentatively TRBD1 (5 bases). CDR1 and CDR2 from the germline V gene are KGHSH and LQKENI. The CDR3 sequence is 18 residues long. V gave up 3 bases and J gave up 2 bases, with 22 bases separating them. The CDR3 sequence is CASSPRPGPSRLNYGYTF. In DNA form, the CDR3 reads TGTGCCAGCTCACCCCGCCCGGGACCTTCTAGGTTAAACTATGGCTACACCTTC.

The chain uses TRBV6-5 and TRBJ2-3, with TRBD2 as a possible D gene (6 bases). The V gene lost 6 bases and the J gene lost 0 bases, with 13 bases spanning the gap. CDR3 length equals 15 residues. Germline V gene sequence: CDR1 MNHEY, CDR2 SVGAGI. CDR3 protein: CASRLSGPSTDTQYF. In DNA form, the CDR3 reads TGTGCCAGCAGACTCAGCGGGCCTAGCACAGATACGCAGTATTTT.

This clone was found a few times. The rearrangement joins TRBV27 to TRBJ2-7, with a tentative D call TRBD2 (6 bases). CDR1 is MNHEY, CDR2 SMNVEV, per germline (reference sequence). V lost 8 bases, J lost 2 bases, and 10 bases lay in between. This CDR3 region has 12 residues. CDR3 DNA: TGTGCCAGCCGCCCGGGGGCCTACGAGCAGTACTTC. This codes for CASRPGAYEQYF.

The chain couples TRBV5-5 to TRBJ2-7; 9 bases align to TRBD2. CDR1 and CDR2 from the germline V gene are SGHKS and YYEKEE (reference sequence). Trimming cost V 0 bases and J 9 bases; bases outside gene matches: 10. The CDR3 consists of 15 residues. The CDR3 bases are TGTGCCAGCAGCTTGGGGGCGGGAGGGGGCGCGAGGCAGTACTTC. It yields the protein CASSLGAGGGARQYF.

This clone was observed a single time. The CDR3 is CASRLPTGLASEQYF. The CDR3, as DNA: TGTGCCAGCAGACTCCCCACGGGCCTAGCCTCCGAGCAGTACTTC. This rearrangement joins TRBV28 to TRBJ2-7, with D possibly matching TRBD2 (5 bases). Trimming left V 6 bases short and J 6 bases short, with 21 bases between. Per the germline V gene, CDR1 is MDHEN and CDR2 is SYDVKM. The CDR3 sequence is 15 residues long.

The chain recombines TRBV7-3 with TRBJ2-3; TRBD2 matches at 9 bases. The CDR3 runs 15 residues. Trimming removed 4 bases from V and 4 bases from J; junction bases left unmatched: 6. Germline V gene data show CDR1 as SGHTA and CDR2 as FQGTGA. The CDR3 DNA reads TGTGCCAGCAGCTCTAGCGGGAACCGGCCAGATACGCAGTATTTT. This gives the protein CASSSSGNRPDTQYF.

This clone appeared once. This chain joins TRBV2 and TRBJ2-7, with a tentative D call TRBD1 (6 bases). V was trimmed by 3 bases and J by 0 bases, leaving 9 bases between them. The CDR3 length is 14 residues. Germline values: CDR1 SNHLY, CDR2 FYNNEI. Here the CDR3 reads CASSEKGHSYEQYF. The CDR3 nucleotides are TGTGCCAGCAGTGAGAAGGGACACTCCTACGAGCAGTACTTC.

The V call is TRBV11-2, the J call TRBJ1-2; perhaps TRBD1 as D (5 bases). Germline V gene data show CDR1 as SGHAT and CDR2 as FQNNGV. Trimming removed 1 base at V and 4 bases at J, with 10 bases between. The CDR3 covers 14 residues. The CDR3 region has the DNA TGTGCCAGCAGCTTAGCCAGGGATGGCTATGGCTACACCTTC. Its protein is CASSLARDGYGYTF. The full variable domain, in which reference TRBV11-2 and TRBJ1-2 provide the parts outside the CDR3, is EAGVAQSPRYKIIEKRQSVAFWCNPISGHATLYWYQQILGQGPKLLIQFQNNGVVDDSQLPKDRFSAERLKGVDSTLKIQPAKLEDSAVYLCASSLARDGYGYTFGSGTRLTVV.

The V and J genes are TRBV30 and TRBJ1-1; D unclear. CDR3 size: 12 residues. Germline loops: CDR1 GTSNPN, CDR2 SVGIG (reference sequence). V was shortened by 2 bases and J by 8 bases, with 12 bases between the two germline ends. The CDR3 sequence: CAWSSASLEAFF. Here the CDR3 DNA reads TGTGCCTGGAGTAGTGCGTCACTGGAAGCTTTCTTT.

The CDR3 spells CASSGAGDPYEQYF. For the CDR3, the DNA is TGTGCCAGCAGCGGGGCCGGGGATCCCTACGAGCAGTACTTC. V gene TRBV5-6 combines with J gene TRBJ2-7, with D perhaps assigned TRBD1 or TRBD2 (5 bases each). The CDR3 loop spans 14 amino acids. Germline lookup yields CDR1 SGHDT and CDR2 YYEEEE. Trimming stripped 4 bases from V and 2 bases from J, with 13 bases between.

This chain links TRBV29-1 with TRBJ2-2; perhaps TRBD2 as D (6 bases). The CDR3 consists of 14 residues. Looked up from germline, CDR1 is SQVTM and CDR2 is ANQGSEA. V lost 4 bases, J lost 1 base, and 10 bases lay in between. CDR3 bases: TGCAGCGTTGGCCAAGCGGGGAACACCGGGGAGCTGTTTTTT. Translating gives CSVGQAGNTGELFF.

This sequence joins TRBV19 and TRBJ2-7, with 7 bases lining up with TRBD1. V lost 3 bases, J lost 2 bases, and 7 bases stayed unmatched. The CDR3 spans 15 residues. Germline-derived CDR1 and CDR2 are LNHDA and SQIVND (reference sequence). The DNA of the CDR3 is TGTGCCAGTAGTATGAAGGGACAGTCCACCTACGAGCAGTACTTC. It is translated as CASSMKGQSTYEQYF.

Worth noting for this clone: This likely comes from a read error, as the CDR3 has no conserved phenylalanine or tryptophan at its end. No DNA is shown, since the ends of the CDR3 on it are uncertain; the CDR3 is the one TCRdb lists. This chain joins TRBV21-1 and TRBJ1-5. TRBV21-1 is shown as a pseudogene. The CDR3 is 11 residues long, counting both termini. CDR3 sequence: CASSLREPQHV.

The CDR3 DNA follows: TGTGCCAGCAGCCAAGTAGTCTACGAGCAGTACTTC. It codes for CASSQVVYEQYF. V and J are TRBV3-1 (or the pseudogene TRBV3-2) and TRBJ2-7, with D hard to call. V was trimmed by 1 base and J by 3 bases, leaving 4 bases between them. The length of the CDR3 is 12 residues. Germline CDR1 reads LGHDT; CDR2 reads YNNKEL (reference sequence).

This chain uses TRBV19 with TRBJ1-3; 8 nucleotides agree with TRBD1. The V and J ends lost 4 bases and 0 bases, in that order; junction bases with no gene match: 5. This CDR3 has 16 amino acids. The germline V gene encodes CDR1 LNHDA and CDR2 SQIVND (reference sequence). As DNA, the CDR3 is TGTGCCAGTAGTAAGCCGGGACAGGACTCTGGAAACACCATATATTTT. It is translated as CASSKPGQDSGNTIYF.

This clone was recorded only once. CDR3 sequence: CASSAGTNHEKLFF. The CDR3 nucleotides read TGTGCCAGCAGTGCCGGCACAAATCATGAAAAACTGTTTTTT. The chain uses TRBV5-4 and TRBJ1-4, with D unclear. Germline loops: CDR1 SGHNT, CDR2 YYREEE (reference sequence). The CDR3 is 14 residues long. V was clipped by 5 bases and J by 6 bases, with 14 bases between them.

Here the CDR3 DNA reads TGTGCCAGCAGCCAAGGAGCCTTGTCAGGAAATCAGCCCCAGCATTTT. Residues: CASSQGALSGNQPQHF. This sequence joins TRBV3-1 (or the pseudogene TRBV3-2) and TRBJ1-5; D is unclear. Germline lookup yields CDR1 LGHDT and CDR2 YNNKEL (reference sequence). The CDR3 consists of 16 residues. V was pared by 1 base and J by 4 bases, with 14 bases between.

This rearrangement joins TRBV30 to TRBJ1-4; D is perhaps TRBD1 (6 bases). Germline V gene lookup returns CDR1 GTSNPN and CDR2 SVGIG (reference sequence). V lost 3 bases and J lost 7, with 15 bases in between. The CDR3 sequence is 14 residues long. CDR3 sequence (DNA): TGTGCCTGGAGCATACAGGGTCGGAGTGAAAAACTGTTTTTT. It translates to CAWSIQGRSEKLFF.

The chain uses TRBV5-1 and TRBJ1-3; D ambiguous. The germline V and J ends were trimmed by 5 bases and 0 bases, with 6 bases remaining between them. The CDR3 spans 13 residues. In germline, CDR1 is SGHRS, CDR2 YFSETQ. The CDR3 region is CASSLSSGNTIYF. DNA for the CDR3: TGCGCCAGCAGTTTATCCTCTGGAAACACCATATATTTT. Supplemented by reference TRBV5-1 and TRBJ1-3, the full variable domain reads KAGVTQTPRYLIKTRGQQVTLSCSPISGHRSVSWYQQTPGQGLQFLFEYFSETQRNKGNFPGRFSGRQFSNSRSEMNVSTLELGDSALYLCASSLSSGNTIYFGEGSWLTVV.

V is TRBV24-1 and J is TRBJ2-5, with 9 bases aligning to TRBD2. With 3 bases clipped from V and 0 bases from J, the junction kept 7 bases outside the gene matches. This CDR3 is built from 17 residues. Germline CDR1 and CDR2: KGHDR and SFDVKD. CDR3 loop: CATSDGTSGLYQETQYF. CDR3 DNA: TGTGCCACCAGTGATGGCACTAGCGGGTTGTACCAAGAGACCCAGTACTTC.

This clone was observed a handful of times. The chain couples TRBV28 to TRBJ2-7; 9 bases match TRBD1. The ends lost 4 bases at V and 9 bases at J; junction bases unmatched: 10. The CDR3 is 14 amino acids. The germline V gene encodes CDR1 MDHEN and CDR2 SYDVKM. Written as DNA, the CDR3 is TGTGCCAGCAGTTCGCGGACAGGGGATAGTAGGCAGTACTTC. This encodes CASSSRTGDSRQYF.

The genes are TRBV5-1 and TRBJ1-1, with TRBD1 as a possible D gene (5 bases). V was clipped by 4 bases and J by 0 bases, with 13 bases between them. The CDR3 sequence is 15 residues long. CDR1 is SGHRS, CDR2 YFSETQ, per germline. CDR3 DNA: TGCGCCAGCAGCATCGGTGGGACCGTGAACACTGAAGCTTTCTTT. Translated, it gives CASSIGGTVNTEAFF. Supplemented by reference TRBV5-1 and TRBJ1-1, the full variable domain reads KAGVTQTPRYLIKTRGQQVTLSCSPISGHRSVSWYQQTPGQGLQFLFEYFSETQRNKGNFPGRFSGRQFSNSRSEMNVSTLELGDSALYLCASSIGGTVNTEAFFGQGTRLTVV.

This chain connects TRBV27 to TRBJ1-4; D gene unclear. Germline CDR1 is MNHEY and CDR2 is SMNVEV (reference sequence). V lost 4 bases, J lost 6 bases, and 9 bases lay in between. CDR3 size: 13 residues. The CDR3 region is CASSSHGDEKLFF. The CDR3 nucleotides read TGTGCCAGCAGTTCGCATGGCGATGAAAAACTGTTTTTT.